This T cell receptor (beta chain) was obtained from a study of T cell changes during pregnancy in multiple sclerosis. Produced via immunoSEQ multiplex PCR; TCRdb's table is partial and in-frame only. The sample consists of around 33,000 clones, under 95% of them appearing once. The CDR3 totals 18 residues. Trimming stripped 1 base from V and 8 bases from J, with 25 bases between. CDR1 and CDR2 from the germline V gene are SGDLS and YYNGEE. The sample was peripheral blood, taken in the third trimester of pregnancy. The clonotype was recovered from a female donor in good health, enrolled as a control in a pregnancy study. The J gene is TRBJ2-1, the V gene TRBV9, with D possibly being TRBD2 (5 bases). CDR3 protein: CASSVTSLGAEMRHEQFF. DNA of the CDR3: TGTGCCAGCAGCGTAACATCCCTGGGAGCGGAGATGCGTCATGAGCAGTTCTTC.